This is a list of T cell receptor beta chains from one sample in a study of blood T cell repertoires in COVID-19. Produced via immunoSEQ multiplex PCR; TCRdb's table is partial and in-frame only. The table lists about 130,000 clones, 80% of them singletons. The sequencing input was peripheral blood. These receptor sequences come from a man aged 65 to 85 with acute or convalescent COVID-19. CDR3s include the opening cysteine and the closing phenylalanine or tryptophan. D genes are given only for firm matches. Clone size is shown for a subset of rows, as once, few, many or a class of expanded clone.

D gene	V gene	clone size	J gene	CDR3 protein	CDR3 DNA
-	TRBV21-1	-	TRBJ2-2	CASSAKQEGPNTGELFF	TGTGCCAGCAGCGCCAAACAGGAGGGTCCGAACACCGGGGAGCTGTTTTTT
-	TRBV14	-	TRBJ1-1	CASSVQSNTEAFF	TGTGCCAGCAGCGTCCAATCGAACACTGAAGCTTTCTTT
-	TRBV5-1	-	TRBJ2-1	CASSEGTSYNEQFF	TGCGCCAGCAGCGAGGGGACTTCATACAATGAGCAGTTCTTC
-	TRBV2	-	TRBJ2-1	CASSVQGHEQFF	TGTGCCAGCAGTGTTCAGGGCCATGAGCAGTTCTTC
-	TRBV9	-	TRBJ1-2	CASSVGQGTMGGYTF	TGTGCCAGCAGCGTAGGGCAGGGCACAATGGGTGGCTACACCTTC
-	TRBV5-6	few	TRBJ1-1	CASSLDPGGMNTEAFF	TGTGCCAGCAGCTTGGACCCGGGAGGGATGAACACTGAAGCTTTCTTT
-	TRBV5-1	once	TRBJ1-1	CASSWPGGTEAFF	TGCGCCAGCAGCTGGCCCGGAGGGACTGAAGCTTTCTTT
-	TRBV27	-	TRBJ2-3	CASSTKDKYTQYF	TGTGCCAGCAGTACAAAGGACAAGTATACGCAGTATTTT
TRBD1	TRBV3-1/TRBV3-2	-	TRBJ2-7	CASSQQGAYEQYF	TGTGCCAGCAGCCAACAGGGGGCCTACGAGCAGTACTTC
-	TRBV6-2/TRBV6-3	few	TRBJ1-5	CASSYTQDQPQHF	TGTGCCAGCAGTTATACTCAGGATCAGCCCCAGCATTTT
-	TRBV12-3/TRBV12-4	-	TRBJ1-2	CASSLAGGGYTF	TGTGCCAGCAGTTTAGCGGGAGGTGGCTACACCTTC
TRBD1	TRBV5-1	-	TRBJ1-1	CPSTRRGGSTEAFF	TGCCCCAGCACACGACGAGGGGGCTCGACTGAAGCTTTCTTT
-	TRBV7-8	few	TRBJ1-1	CASSLAFRVRGQRSTEAFF	TGTGCCAGCAGCTTAGCCTTTAGGGTAAGGGGTCAGAGGAGCACTGAAGCTTTCTTT
TRBD1	TRBV5-1	-	TRBJ1-2	CASSMDRVNYGYTF	TGCGCCAGCAGCATGGACAGGGTAAACTATGGCTACACCTTC
TRBD1	TRBV2	-	TRBJ1-2	CASSKVQGARGYTF	TGTGCCAGCAGTAAAGTACAGGGGGCGCGCGGCTACACCTTC
TRBD2	TRBV28	-	TRBJ2-3	CASSLGIAGGQTSTDTQYF	TGTGCCAGCAGTTTGGGAATAGCGGGGGGGCAAACTAGCACAGATACGCAGTATTTT
-	TRBV6-4	-	TRBJ1-2	CASSETGYGYTF	TGTGCCAGCAGTGAAACAGGCTATGGCTACACCTTC
-	TRBV6-5	-	TRBJ2-7	CASSYSSGSGEQYF	TGTGCCAGCAGTTACTCGTCAGGGTCCGGCGAGCAGTACTTC
TRBD2	TRBV5-1	-	TRBJ2-5	CASSWTGGVDETQYF	TGCGCCAGCAGCTGGACTGGGGGGGTTGACGAGACCCAGTACTTC
-	TRBV6-1	-	TRBJ1-1	CASSEQRWDTEAFF	TGTGCCAGCAGTGAGCAGCGGTGGGATACTGAAGCTTTCTTT
-	TRBV6-5	few	TRBJ2-2	CASTPEPGAGELFF	TGTGCCAGCACCCCCGAACCGGGAGCCGGGGAGCTGTTTTTT
-	TRBV5-4	-	TRBJ2-2	CASSLAGGANTGELFF	TGTGCCAGCAGCTTGGCTGGCGGGGCGAACACCGGGGAGCTGTTTTTT
TRBD2	TRBV9	-	TRBJ2-5	CASTPGLAGGPGETQYF	TGTGCCAGCACCCCGGGACTAGCGGGGGGGCCGGGAGAGACCCAGTACTTC
-	TRBV5-1	-	TRBJ1-2	CASSLGTVLRGYTF	TGCGCCAGCAGCTTGGGGACAGTTTTGAGGGGCTACACCTTC
-	TRBV5-1	-	TRBJ1-1	CASSLTVNTEAFF	TGCGCCAGCAGCTTGACAGTGAACACTGAAGCTTTCTTT
-	TRBV19	-	TRBJ1-1	CASSFVNTEAFF	TGTGCCAGTAGCTTCGTGAACACTGAAGCTTTCTTT
TRBD2	TRBV7-2	-	TRBJ2-7	CASNPGLAGEQYF	TGTGCCAGCAACCCGGGACTAGCGGGGGAGCAGTACTTC
TRBD1	TRBV5-5	-	TRBJ1-2	CASSAGTGAFYGYTF	TGTGCCAGCAGCGCCGGGACAGGGGCGTTCTATGGCTACACCTTC
-	TRBV6-6	-	TRBJ1-6	CASSLLPSQGSPLHF	TGTGCCAGCAGCCTTCTGCCTTCCCAGGGATCACCCCTCCACTTT
-	TRBV13	-	TRBJ2-1	CASSLLSWGDSRNEQFF	TGTGCCAGCAGCTTATTATCTTGGGGGGACAGTCGCAATGAGCAGTTCTTC
TRBD2	TRBV11-2	-	TRBJ2-7	CASSTRAGGRYEQYF	TGTGCCAGCAGCACCAGGGCGGGGGGTCGCTACGAGCAGTACTTC
-	TRBV6-6	-	TRBJ1-3	CASSRSHAGSGNTIYF	TGTGCCAGCAGTCGATCTCACGCGGGCTCTGGAAACACCATATATTTT
-	TRBV3-1/TRBV3-2	many	TRBJ2-1	CASSQDLARGYYNEQFF	TGTGCCAGCAGCCAAGACCTCGCGAGGGGGTATTACAATGAGCAGTTCTTC
TRBD1	TRBV5-1	-	TRBJ1-6	CASSLEQGNSPLHF	TGCGCCAGCAGCTTGGAACAGGGGAATTCACCCCTCCACTTT
-	TRBV11-3	-	TRBJ2-2	CASSLYGTGELFF	TGTGCCAGCAGCTTATACGGCACCGGGGAGCTGTTTTTT
-	TRBV5-1	few	TRBJ1-4	CASSLGNEKLFF	TGCGCCAGCAGCCTAGGAAATGAAAAACTGTTTTTT
TRBD1	TRBV6-4	few	TRBJ2-1	CASSDSQGANEQFF	TGTGCCAGCAGTGACTCACAGGGGGCCAATGAGCAGTTCTTC
-	TRBV6-5	-	TRBJ1-4	CASRRGTGEKLFF	TGTGCCAGTCGTAGGGGGACGGGTGAAAAACTGTTTTTT
-	TRBV28	-	TRBJ2-7	CASSPPRPYEQYF	TGTGCCAGCAGTCCCCCCAGGCCCTACGAGCAGTACTTC
-	TRBV6-1	few	TRBJ2-2	CASSEGTDTGELFF	TGTGCCAGCAGTGAAGGGACAGACACCGGGGAGCTGTTTTTT
-	TRBV11-2	-	TRBJ2-5	CASSLVSSRETQYF	TGTGCCAGCAGCTTAGTTTCCTCCAGGGAGACCCAGTACTTC
-	TRBV21-1	-	TRBJ2-1	CASRGAISYNEQFF	TGTGCCAGCCGCGGGGCCATCTCCTACAATGAGCAGTTCTTC
TRBD2	TRBV29-1	-	TRBJ2-4	CSVDFPLSGGAKNIQYF	TGCAGCGTTGATTTCCCCCTTAGCGGGGGAGCCAAAAACATTCAGTACTTC
-	TRBV27	few	TRBJ1-6	CASSTGIRNSPLHF	TGTGCCAGCAGTACAGGGATACGCAATTCACCCCTCCACTTT
-	TRBV6-5	-	TRBJ1-5	CASSYSAGGNQPQHF	TGTGCCAGCAGTTACTCGGCAGGGGGCAATCAGCCCCAGCATTTT
-	TRBV7-7	-	TRBJ2-5	CASGRGGPETQYF	TGTGCTAGCGGAAGGGGGGGCCCTGAGACCCAGTACTTC
-	TRBV18	-	TRBJ2-2	CASSPPRVGELFF	TGTGCCAGCTCACCACCGCGAGTCGGGGAGCTGTTTTTT